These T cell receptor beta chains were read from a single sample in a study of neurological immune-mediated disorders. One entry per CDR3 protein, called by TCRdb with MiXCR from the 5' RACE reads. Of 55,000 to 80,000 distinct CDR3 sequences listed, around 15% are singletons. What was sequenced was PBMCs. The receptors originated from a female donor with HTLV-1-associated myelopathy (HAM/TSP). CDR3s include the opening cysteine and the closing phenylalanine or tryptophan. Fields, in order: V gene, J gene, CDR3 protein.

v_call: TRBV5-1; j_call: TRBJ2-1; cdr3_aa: CASSLWRGDHNEQFF
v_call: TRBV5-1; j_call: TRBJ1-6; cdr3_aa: CASSPRPVLGGPLHF
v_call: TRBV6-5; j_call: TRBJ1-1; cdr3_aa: CASSYPGQDTEAFF
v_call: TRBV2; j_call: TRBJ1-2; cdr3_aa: CASLPEGHRNYGYTF
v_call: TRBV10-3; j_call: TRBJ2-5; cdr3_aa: CAINEGTGGSGQYF
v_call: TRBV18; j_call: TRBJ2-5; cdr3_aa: CASSLSFRETQYF
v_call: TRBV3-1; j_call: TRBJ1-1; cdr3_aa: CASSQTSRRAFF
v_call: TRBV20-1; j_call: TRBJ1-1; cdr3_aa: CSALQGGDTEAFF
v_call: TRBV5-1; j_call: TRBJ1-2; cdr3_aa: CASSLTSNYGYTF
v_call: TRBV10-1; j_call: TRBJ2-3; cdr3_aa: CANHSTDTQYF
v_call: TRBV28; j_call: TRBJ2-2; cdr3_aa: CASSSGGVTGELFF
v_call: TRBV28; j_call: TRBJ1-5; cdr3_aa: CASSTGSNQPQHF
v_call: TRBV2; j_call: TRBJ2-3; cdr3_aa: CASSTRGPSTDTQYF
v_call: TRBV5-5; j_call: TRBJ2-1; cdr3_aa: CASSLYTRLMYNEQFF
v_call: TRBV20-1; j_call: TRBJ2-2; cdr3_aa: CSARHRNTGELFF
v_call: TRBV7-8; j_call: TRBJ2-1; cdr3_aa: CASSLLLRLAGVEQFF
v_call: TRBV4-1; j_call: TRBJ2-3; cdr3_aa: CASSQQGTDTQYF
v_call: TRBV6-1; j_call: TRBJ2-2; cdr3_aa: CASRQGQNTGELFF
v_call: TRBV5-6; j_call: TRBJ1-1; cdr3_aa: CASSSIRDREEAFF
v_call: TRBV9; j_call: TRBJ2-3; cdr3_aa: CASSGPGGRPSTDTQYF
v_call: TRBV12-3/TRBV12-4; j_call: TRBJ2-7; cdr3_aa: CASSFGGISYEQYF
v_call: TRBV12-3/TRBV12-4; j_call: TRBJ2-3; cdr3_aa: CASSSIRGDTQYF
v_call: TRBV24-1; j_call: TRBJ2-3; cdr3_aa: CATSGLSREDRTDTQYF
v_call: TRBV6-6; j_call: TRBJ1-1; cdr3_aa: CASRVGFATEAFF
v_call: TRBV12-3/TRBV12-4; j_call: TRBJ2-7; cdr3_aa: CASSLAPYEQYF
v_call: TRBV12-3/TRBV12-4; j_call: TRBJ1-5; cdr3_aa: CASSSDRQRQPQHF
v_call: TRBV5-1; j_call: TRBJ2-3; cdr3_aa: CASSPRGNAVVDTQYF
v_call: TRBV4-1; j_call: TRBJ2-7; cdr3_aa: CASSQKAFGQTWEQYF
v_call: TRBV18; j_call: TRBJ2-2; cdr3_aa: CASSPVVAGATGELFF
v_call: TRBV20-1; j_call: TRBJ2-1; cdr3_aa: CSARDESGGETPDEQFF
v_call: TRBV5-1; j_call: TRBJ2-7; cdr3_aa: CASSLVSSGGYEQYF
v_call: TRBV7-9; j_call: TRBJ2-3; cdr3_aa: CASSFGPSTDTQYF
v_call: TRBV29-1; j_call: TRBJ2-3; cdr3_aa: CSGRTDTQYF
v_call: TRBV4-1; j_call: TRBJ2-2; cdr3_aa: CASSHPGQGDGELFF
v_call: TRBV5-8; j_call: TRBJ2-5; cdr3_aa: CASSVKLRQETQYF
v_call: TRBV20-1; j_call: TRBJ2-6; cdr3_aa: CSARARSSGANVLTF